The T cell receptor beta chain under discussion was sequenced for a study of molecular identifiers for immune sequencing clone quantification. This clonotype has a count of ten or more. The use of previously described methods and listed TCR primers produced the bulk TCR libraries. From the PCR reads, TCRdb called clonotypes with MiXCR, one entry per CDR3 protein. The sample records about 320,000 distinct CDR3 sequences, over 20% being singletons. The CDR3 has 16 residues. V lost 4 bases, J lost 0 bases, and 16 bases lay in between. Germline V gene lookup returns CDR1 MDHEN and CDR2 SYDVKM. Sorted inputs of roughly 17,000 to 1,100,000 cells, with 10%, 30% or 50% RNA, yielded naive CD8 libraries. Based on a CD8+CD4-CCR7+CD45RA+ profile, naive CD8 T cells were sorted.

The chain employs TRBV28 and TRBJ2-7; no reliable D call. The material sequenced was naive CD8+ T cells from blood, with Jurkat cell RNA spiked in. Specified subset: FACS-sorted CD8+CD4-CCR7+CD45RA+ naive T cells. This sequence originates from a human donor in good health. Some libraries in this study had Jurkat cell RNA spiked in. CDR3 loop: CASSYPLADSSYEQYF. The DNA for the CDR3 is TGTGCCAGCAGTTATCCCCTTGCCGATAGCTCCTACGAGCAGTACTTC.